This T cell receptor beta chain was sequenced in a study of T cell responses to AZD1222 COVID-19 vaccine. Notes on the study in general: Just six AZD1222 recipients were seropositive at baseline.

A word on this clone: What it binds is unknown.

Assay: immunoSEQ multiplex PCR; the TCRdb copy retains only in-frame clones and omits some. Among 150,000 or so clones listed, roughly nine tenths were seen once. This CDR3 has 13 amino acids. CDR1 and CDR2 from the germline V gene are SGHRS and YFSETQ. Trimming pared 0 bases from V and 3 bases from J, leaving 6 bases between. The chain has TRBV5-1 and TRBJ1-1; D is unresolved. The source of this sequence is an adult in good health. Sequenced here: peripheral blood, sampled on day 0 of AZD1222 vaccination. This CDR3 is CASSLDGDTEAFF. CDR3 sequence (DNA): TGCGCCAGCAGCTTGGACGGGGACACTGAAGCTTTCTTT.